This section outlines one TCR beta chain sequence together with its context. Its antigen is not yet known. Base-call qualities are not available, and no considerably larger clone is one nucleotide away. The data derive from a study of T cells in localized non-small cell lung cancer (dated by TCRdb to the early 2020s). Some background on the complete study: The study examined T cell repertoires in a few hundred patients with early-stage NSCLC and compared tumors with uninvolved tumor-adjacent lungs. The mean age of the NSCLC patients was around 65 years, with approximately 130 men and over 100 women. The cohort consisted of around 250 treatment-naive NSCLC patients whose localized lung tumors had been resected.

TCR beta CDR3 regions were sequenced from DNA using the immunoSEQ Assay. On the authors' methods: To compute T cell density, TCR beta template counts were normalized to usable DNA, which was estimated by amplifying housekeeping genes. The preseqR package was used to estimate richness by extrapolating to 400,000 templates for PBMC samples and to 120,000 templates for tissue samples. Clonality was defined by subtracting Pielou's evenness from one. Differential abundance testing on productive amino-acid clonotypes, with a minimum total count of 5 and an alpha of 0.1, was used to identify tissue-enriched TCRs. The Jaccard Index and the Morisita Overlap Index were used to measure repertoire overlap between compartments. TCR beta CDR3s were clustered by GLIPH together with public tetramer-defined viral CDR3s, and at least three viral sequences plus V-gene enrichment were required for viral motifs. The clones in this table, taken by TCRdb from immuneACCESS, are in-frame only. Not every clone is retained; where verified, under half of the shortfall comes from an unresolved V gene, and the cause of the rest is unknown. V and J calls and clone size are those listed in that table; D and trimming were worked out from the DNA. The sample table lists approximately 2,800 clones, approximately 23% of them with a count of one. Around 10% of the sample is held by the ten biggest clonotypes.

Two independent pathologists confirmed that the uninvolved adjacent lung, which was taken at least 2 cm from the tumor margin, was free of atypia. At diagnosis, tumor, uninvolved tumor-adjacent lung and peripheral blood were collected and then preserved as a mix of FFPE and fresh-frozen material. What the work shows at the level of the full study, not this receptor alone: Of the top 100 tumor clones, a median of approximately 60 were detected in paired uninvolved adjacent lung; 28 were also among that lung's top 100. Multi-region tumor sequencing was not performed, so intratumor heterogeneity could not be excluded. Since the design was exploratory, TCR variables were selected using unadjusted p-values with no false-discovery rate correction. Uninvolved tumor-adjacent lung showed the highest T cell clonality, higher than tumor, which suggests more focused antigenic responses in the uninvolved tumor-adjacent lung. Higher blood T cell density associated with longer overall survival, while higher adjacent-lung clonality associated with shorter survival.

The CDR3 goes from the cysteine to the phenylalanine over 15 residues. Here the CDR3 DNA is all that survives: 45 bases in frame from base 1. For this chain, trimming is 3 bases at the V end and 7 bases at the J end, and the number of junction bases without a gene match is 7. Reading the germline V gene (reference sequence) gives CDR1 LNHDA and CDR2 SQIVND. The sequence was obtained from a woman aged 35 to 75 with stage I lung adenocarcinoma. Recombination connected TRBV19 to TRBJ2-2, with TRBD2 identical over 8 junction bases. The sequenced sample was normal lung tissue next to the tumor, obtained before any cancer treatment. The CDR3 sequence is CASSMVTSGGGELFF. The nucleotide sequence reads TGTGCCAGTAGTATGGTAACTAGCGGAGGCGGGGAGCTGTTTTTT.